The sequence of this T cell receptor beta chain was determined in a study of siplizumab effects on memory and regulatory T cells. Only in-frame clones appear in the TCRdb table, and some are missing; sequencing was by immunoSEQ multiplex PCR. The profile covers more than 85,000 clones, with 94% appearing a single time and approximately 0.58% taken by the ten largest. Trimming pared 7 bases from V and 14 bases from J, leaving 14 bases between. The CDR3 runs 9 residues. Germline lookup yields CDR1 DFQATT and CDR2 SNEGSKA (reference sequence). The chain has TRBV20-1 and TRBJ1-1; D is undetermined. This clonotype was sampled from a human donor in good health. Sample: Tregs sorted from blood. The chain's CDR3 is CSVGVKGFF. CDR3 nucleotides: TGCAGTGTCGGGGTGAAGGGATTCTTT.